The present entry profiles one T cell receptor (beta chain) with its context. No antigen is known for it. There are no base qualities to consult, and no much larger clone falls within one base. Each collaborating institution followed its own protocols to collect whole blood in K2EDTA tubes. For TCRbeta analysis, collaborator samples were shipped as frozen whole blood, as isolated PBMCs, or as DNA extracted from either sample type. Relative to germline, V is 4 bases shorter and J is 0 bases shorter, with 9 bases between their ends. Per the germline V gene, SNHLY is the CDR1 and FYNNEI is the CDR2. Reading from cysteine to phenylalanine, the CDR3 counts 14 amino acids. Here the CDR3 DNA is all that survives: 42 bases in frame from base 1. The data were obtained in a study of blood T cell repertoires in COVID-19 (TCRdb year 2020). Concerning the study at large: Collaborator samples came from the United States, Italy and Spain and covered acute and convalescent phases of COVID-19. The prospective study material was composed of cDNA or gDNA derived from T cells, B-cell-depleted T cells, or PBMCs. HLA class I and class II types, where available, came from metadata supplied by the sample provider rather than from assay-based typing. Deeply sampled blood TCRbeta repertoires from subjects exposed to, actively infected with, or recovered from COVID-19 were included in the dataset. The samples were drawn from the first 160 participants of the ongoing ImmuneRACE study and from some 1,300 subjects provided by 6 global collaborators. Nearly every sample came with metadata listing a de-identified subject ID, COVID-19 status, age in years and sex. The repertoires were made available in a free public database intended to serve as a resource for research on the immune response to SARS-CoV-2.

Paper-wide results and their limitations: Clinical and demographic metadata were provided uncurated, with the amount varying by source and participant.

The immunoSEQ Assay, a bias-controlled multiplex PCR, was used to amplify TCRbeta CDR3 regions from genomic DNA. As for the original processing: The number of nucleated cells in each sample was estimated by amplification of reference gene primers within the assay. To quantify the absolute abundance of each unique TCRbeta CDR3 rearrangement, sequence reads were collapsed and filtered. Productive Simpson clonality was computed per sample as the square root of Simpson's diversity index over productive rearrangements. What TCRdb holds here is the immuneACCESS table cut down to in-frame rearrangements. Part of the clones is not present; checked against another copy, under half of the missing clones reflect an unresolved V gene, and the others are unexplained. V and J calls and clone size come straight from that table; D and trimming were deduced from the DNA. This sample comprises 30,000 to 45,000 clones, just over 90% of them detected only once. The ten largest clones capture over 2% of the sample.

The origin of this receptor is a man aged 50 or older with active COVID-19. In this chain, TRBV2 is recombined with TRBJ1-1, and the D gene may be TRBD1, 5 bases matching. Source material: peripheral blood. The DNA reads as follows: TGTGCCAGCAGTGTTGAGACAGTGAACACTGAAGCTTTCTTT. This yields the protein CASSVETVNTEAFF.